The present entry profiles one TCR beta chain with its context. V lost 0 bases and J 0 bases, leaving 6 bases between the germline ends. CDR1 is MGHRA and CDR2 is YSYEKL in the germline V gene. The length of the CDR3 is 14 residues. This entry comes from a study of T cells after yellow fever vaccination. Study findings and constraints: Overall, a small share of clonotypes was seen in both CD4 and CD8 compartments.

A universal primer site and UMIs were added as TCR cDNA was made by 5'RACE template switching. TCRdb independently ran MiXCR on the 5' RACE reads; one entry per CDR3 protein. The sample has around 88,000 distinct CDR3 sequences, about an eighth seen once. The chain combines TRBV4-1 with TRBJ2-7, with D uncertain. The sequence derives from a young man who received the YFV17D yellow fever vaccine. The material was CD8+ T cells not binding an NS4B(214-222) dextramer, sorted from PBMCs, obtained about 20 days after the first yellow fever vaccination. The CDR3 here is CASSQDPGSYEQYV. CDR3 coding DNA: TGCGCCAGCAGCCAAGATCCAGGCTCCTACGAGCAGTACGTC.